This entry lists 7 T cell receptor beta chains sequenced from one sample in a study of T cell repertoires in cytomegalovirus infection. TCRdb passed the reads through MiXCR, listing each CDR3 protein once. The profile covers 300,000 to 400,000 distinct CDR3 sequences, with 9.5% appearing a single time and 3.5% to 4.5% taken by the ten largest. The sequenced sample consisted of PBMCs. The receptors were sampled from a human donor in good health (CMV status not recorded). Some clones in this sample may be carry-over from other donors' samples.

This clonotype was recorded a few times. The chain joins TRBV4-1 to TRBJ1-1; D remains unclear. V was pared by 3 bases and J by 3 bases, with 20 bases between. Looked up from germline, CDR1 is MGHRA and CDR2 is YSYEKL. The CDR3 has 17 amino acids. The CDR3 spells CASSQDGIPPIYTEAFF. The CDR3, as DNA: TGCGCCAGCAGCCAGGACGGAATCCCGCCTATTTACACTGAAGCTTTCTTT.

The chain employs TRBV7-2 and TRBJ2-1; the D gene is possibly TRBD2 (6 bases). The CDR3 spans 15 residues. CDR1 and CDR2 from the germline V gene are SGHTA and FQGNSA. V lost 1 base to trimming and J lost 2 bases, with 9 bases between them. The DNA of the CDR3 is TGTGCCAGCAGCTTAGGGGCGGGGCCCTACAATGAGCAGTTCTTC. Residues: CASSLGAGPYNEQFF.

There are many counts of this clonotype. The rearrangement links TRBV20-1 to TRBJ2-1; 9 bases are a match to TRBD1. Germline values: CDR1 DFQATT, CDR2 SNEGSKA (reference sequence). With V trimmed by 5 bases and J by 6 bases, 5 bases remained unmatched. The CDR3 is 13 amino acids. CDR3: CSAQQGALNEQFF. The CDR3 DNA follows: TGCAGTGCTCAACAGGGGGCTCTCAATGAGCAGTTCTTC.

The chain recombines TRBV4-2 with TRBJ1-5, with D possibly TRBD1 on 6 matching bases. This CDR3 contains 15 residues. V was trimmed by 3 bases and J by 3 bases, leaving 12 bases between them. Germline values: CDR1 LGHNA, CDR2 YNFKEQ. The CDR3 DNA reads as TGTGCCAGCAGCCAGGCCGGACAGTACAATCAGCCCCAGCATTTT. The encoded protein is CASSQAGQYNQPQHF.

At least ten counts were recorded for this clonotype. The rearrangement uses TRBV6-6 and TRBJ2-4; D remains ambiguous. Germline loops: CDR1 MNHNY, CDR2 SVGAGI (reference sequence). The CDR3 has 16 amino acids. V gave up 5 bases and J gave up 1 base, with 15 bases separating them. The CDR3 sequence: CASSTRALVAKNIQYF. The CDR3 DNA sequence: TGTGCCAGCAGTACCCGGGCCTTGGTGGCCAAAAACATTCAGTACTTC.

This clonotype was seen just once. The genes are TRBV12-3 or TRBV12-4 and TRBJ2-5; 8 positions agree with TRBD2. The CDR3 loop spans 15 amino acids. Trimming removed 1 base from V and 4 bases from J; junction bases left unmatched: 5. The CDR3 DNA follows: TGTGCCAGCAGTTTAGGGAGCGGGGGAGGAGAGACCCAGTACTTC. It codes for CASSLGSGGGETQYF.

In this sample, this clonotype turned up many times. J is TRBJ1-1 and V is TRBV7-2; perhaps TRBD1 as D (6 bases). CDR1 is SGHTA and CDR2 is FQGNSA in the germline V gene. V lost 1 base to trimming and J lost 8 bases, with 8 bases between them. The length of the CDR3 is 12 residues. CDR3: CASSLDRDEAFF. CDR3 bases: TGTGCCAGCAGCTTAGACAGGGACGAAGCTTTCTTT.